What follows describes a single T cell receptor beta chain. Antigen specificity is unknown. The data were obtained in a study of radiotherapy plus CTLA-4 blockade in lung cancer. Study information: Patients showed objective responses in 18% of cases, and disease control was achieved by under 35%. General study findings and limits: Some TCR clones had been derived from tumors. These clones expanded in peripheral blood after radiotherapy plus ipilimumab. Early clone dynamics of blood T cells, plus interferon-beta, reportedly predicted response best.

Assay used: immunoSEQ multiplex PCR; TCRdb lists only in-frame clones, some missing. The sample holds approximately 81,000 clones, over 70% seen once. The CDR3 is made up of 15 amino acids. The germline V gene has CDR1 SGHDT and CDR2 YYEEEE. The V gene end was trimmed by 6 bases and the J gene end by 5 bases; junction bases not matched to a gene: 11. The J gene is TRBJ1-5, the V gene TRBV5-6; 7 bases are a match to TRBD1. The source material was peripheral blood, sampled from a patient treated with radiotherapy plus ipilimumab. This receptor was identified in a human donor with non-small cell lung cancer who had a partial response to radiotherapy plus ipilimumab. Some clones in this sample may be carry-over from other donors' samples. CDR3 residues: CASTKIDRDDQPQHF. DNA for the CDR3: TGTGCCAGCACCAAAATCGACAGGGACGATCAGCCCCAGCATTTT.